The 23 T cell receptor beta chains below were found in one sample sequenced in a study of blood T cell repertoires in COVID-19. Measured with immunoSEQ multiplex PCR; TCRdb has only the in-frame clones, and not every one. The sample includes fewer than 150,000 clones, roughly 80% of them seen just once. Sequencing was carried out using peripheral blood. The receptors here all came from a woman in her 50s with acute or convalescent COVID-19.

The rearrangement links TRBV6-5 to TRBJ1-5; D gene ambiguous. The CDR3 loop spans 14 amino acids. The V end was cut by 7 bases, the J end by 0 bases, with 10 bases between. Germline assignment: CDR1 MNHEY and CDR2 SVGAGI. Written as DNA, the CDR3 is TGTGCCAGCAAATCGGGGTATAGCAATCAGCCCCAGCATTTT. This encodes CASKSGYSNQPQHF.

The DNA of the CDR3 is TGTGCCATCAGTGAGACCCGGGGATCCAATGAGCAGTTCTTC. Translating it yields CAISETRGSNEQFF. This chain connects TRBV10-3 to TRBJ2-1; TRBD2 is a possible D gene (5 bases). This CDR3 has 14 residues. Germline CDR1 and CDR2: ENHRY and SYGVKD. V dropped 2 bases and J dropped 6 bases, with 11 bases sitting between them.

V usage is TRBV19 and J usage is TRBJ1-1; a weak D match, TRBD1 (6 bases). The CDR3 is made up of 13 amino acids. Germline CDR1 and CDR2: LNHDA and SQIVND (reference sequence). The V gene lost 5 bases and the J gene lost 8 bases, with 15 bases spanning the gap. CDR3 in amino acids: CASSARGGGEAFF. DNA for the CDR3: TGTGCCAGTAGTGCCCGAGGGGGTGGAGAAGCTTTCTTT.

V is TRBV30 and J is TRBJ2-1; weak D call: TRBD2 (5 bases). With 0 bases removed from V and 9 bases from J, the gap between germline ends came to 6 bases. This CDR3 is built from 11 residues. CDR1 and CDR2 from the germline V gene are GTSNPN and SVGIG (reference sequence). The CDR3 nucleotides read TGTGCCTGGAGTGTGGGGAGTGAGCAGTTCTTC. It codes for CAWSVGSEQFF.

This clone is a singleton in its sample. The chain employs TRBV6-4 and TRBJ2-3, with 10 bases aligning to TRBD2. The CDR3 totals 16 residues. In germline, CDR1 is MRHNA, CDR2 SNTAGT. Germline trimming cut 4 bases from V and 2 bases from J; bases unmatched to any gene: 6. CDR3 sequence: CASSVLAGTITDTQYF. For the CDR3, the DNA is TGTGCCAGCAGTGTACTAGCGGGGACCATCACAGATACGCAGTATTTT.

This chain connects TRBV7-8 to TRBJ1-2; 12 nucleotides align to TRBD1. V lost 4 bases to trimming and J lost 0 bases; unmatched junction nucleotides: 6. This CDR3 is built from 17 residues. The germline CDR1 and CDR2 sequences are SGHVS and FQNEAQ. The CDR3 here is CASSSRDRGRTNYGYTF. As DNA, the CDR3 is TGTGCCAGCAGCTCACGGGACAGGGGGCGAACTAACTATGGCTACACCTTC.

The chain couples TRBV2 to TRBJ1-2; 9 nucleotides align to TRBD1. Germline V CDR1 and CDR2: SNHLY, FYNNEI. V dropped 7 bases and J dropped 3; count of bases not matched to a gene: 9. The CDR3 is 15 residues long. The CDR3 nucleotides read TGTGCCAGCAAGGTTACAGGGGGCGCGGACTATGGCTACACCTTC. Amino acid sequence: CASKVTGGADYGYTF.

This clone has just a few counts. The chain's CDR3 is CSASYWSSYNEQFF. As DNA, the CDR3 is TGCAGCGCCTCCTACTGGAGCTCCTACAATGAGCAGTTCTTC. The rearrangement uses TRBV29-1 and TRBJ2-1, with D unclear. The CDR3 totals 14 residues. CDR1 and CDR2 from the germline V gene are SQVTM and ANQGSEA. With 7 bases removed from V and 0 bases from J, the gap between germline ends came to 13 bases.

The chain joins TRBV5-5 to TRBJ1-4; 9 bases match TRBD1. V gave up 3 bases and J gave up 7 bases; unmatched junction bases: 4. From germline, CDR1 is SGHKS and CDR2 YYEKEE (reference sequence). This CDR3 has 14 residues. The CDR3 sequence is CASSSGQGSEKLFF. In DNA, the CDR3 is TGTGCCAGCAGCTCGGGACAGGGTAGTGAAAAACTGTTTTTT.

The chain has TRBV5-1 and TRBJ2-2; perhaps TRBD1 as D (6 bases). CDR3 length: 16 residues. Trimming cost V 3 bases and J 5 bases, with 17 bases left between them. Germline assignment: CDR1 SGHRS and CDR2 YFSETQ. CDR3 region: CASSSRDTGITGELFF. In DNA form, the CDR3 reads TGCGCCAGCAGCTCCCGGGACACAGGGATAACCGGGGAGCTGTTTTTT.

V is TRBV4-1 and J is TRBJ2-5; D unclear. Germline V CDR1 and CDR2: MGHRA, YSYEKL. The CDR3 consists of 14 residues. Between the trimmed V and J ends, which lost 1 base and 2 bases, there was a span of 8 bases. The CDR3 DNA sequence: TGCGCCAGCAGCCAAGCGTCACAGCAAGAGACCCAGTACTTC. Translating gives CASSQASQQETQYF.

This clone was seen only a few times. The chain carries TRBV6-2 or TRBV6-3 and TRBJ1-2, with D unresolved. Looked up from germline, CDR1 is MNHEY and CDR2 is SVGEGT. Trimming removed 6 bases from V and 0 bases from J, with 14 bases in between. This CDR3 comprises 15 residues. In DNA, the CDR3 is TGTGCCAGCAGCTCATCCCTAGGAGCTAACTATGGCTACACCTTC. Translated: CASSSSLGANYGYTF.

The gene calls are TRBV30 and TRBJ1-6, with D perhaps TRBD1 (5 bases). The CDR3 totals 15 residues. Trimming took off 0 bases at V and 10 bases at J, with 16 bases between the two ends. CDR1 is GTSNPN, CDR2 SVGIG, per germline (reference sequence). The CDR3 protein is CAWSVRGQGYSPLHF. The CDR3 nucleotides are TGTGCCTGGAGTGTTCGTGGCCAGGGATACTCACCCCTCCACTTT.

This chain uses TRBV6-5 with TRBJ1-3; D is uncertain. CDR1 is MNHEY, CDR2 SVGAGI, per germline. V was pared by 3 bases and J by 0 bases, with 9 bases between. CDR3 length: 15 residues. CDR3 loop: CASSYGQSSGNTIYF. CDR3 sequence (DNA): TGTGCCAGCAGTTATGGGCAGAGCTCTGGAAACACCATATATTTT.

The chain couples TRBV9 to TRBJ2-3; D gene unclear. Germline V lookup: CDR1 SGDLS, CDR2 YYNGEE. This CDR3 region has 13 residues. V was pared by 0 bases and J by 6 bases, with 8 bases between. The CDR3 spells CASSVVESDTQYF. As DNA, the CDR3 is TGTGCCAGCAGCGTAGTCGAAAGCGATACGCAGTATTTT.

This clone was seen a handful of times. The chain combines TRBV5-1 with TRBJ1-3; 8 nucleotides match TRBD1. The CDR3 extends over 15 amino acids. V was pared by 4 bases and J by 0 bases, with 3 bases of the junction left unmatched. Germline CDR1 reads SGHRS; CDR2 reads YFSETQ. In DNA form, the CDR3 reads TGCGCCAGCAGCACGACAGGGGACTCTGGAAACACCATATATTTT. This gives the protein CASSTTGDSGNTIYF.

About this clone itself: Other DNA sequences within the sample encode an identical CDR3. This chain connects TRBV5-1 to TRBJ1-1, with a tentative D call TRBD1 (6 bases). The CDR3 is 15 residues long. CDR1 is SGHRS and CDR2 is YFSETQ in the germline V gene. V was trimmed by 0 bases and J by 1 base, leaving 10 bases between them. Here the CDR3 reads CASSLEGVGNTEAFF. The CDR3 DNA follows: TGCGCCAGCAGCTTGGAGGGGGTGGGGAACACTGAAGCTTTCTTT.

The chain carries TRBV2 and TRBJ2-7; 10 bases match TRBD1. Germline V gene data show CDR1 as SNHLY and CDR2 as FYNNEI. V shed 3 bases and J 3 bases; nucleotides not matched to a gene: 5. The CDR3 has 15 amino acids. In nucleotides, the CDR3 is TGTGCCAGCAGTGATAGGACAGGGGGTAACTACGAGCAGTACTTC. Residues: CASSDRTGGNYEQYF.

As regards this clone: A read error may account for a junction end that differs from germline. This sequence joins TRBV5-8 and TRBJ1-5, with a weak D call TRBD1 (6 bases). The CDR3 extends over 15 amino acids. Per the germline V gene, CDR1 is SGHTS and CDR2 is YDEGEE. The CDR3 coding sequence is TGTGCCAGCACCTTGGGGGGCGGGGGGAATCAGCCCCAGCATTTT. Translation gives CASTLGGGGNQPQHF.

This clone was picked up a small number of times. The chain joins TRBV18 to TRBJ1-5; 9 positions agree with TRBD1. This CDR3 is built from 15 residues. Germline trimming cut 3 bases from V and 6 bases from J; bases unmatched to any gene: 6. CDR1 and CDR2 (germline): KGHSH, LQKENI. The CDR3 bases are TGTGCCAGCTCACCCTTCGGACAGGGGTTTCAGCCCCAGCATTTT. Its translation: CASSPFGQGFQPQHF.

The rearrangement uses TRBV5-5 and TRBJ1-2; TRBD1 is a possible D gene (6 bases). V shed 0 bases and J shed 1 base, with 10 bases lying between them. The CDR3 totals 15 residues. Germline CDR1 reads SGHKS; CDR2 reads YYEKEE (reference sequence). Here the CDR3 DNA reads TGTGCCAGCAGCTTGGGGGCAGGGGATAACTATGGCTACACCTTC. It yields the protein CASSLGAGDNYGYTF.

The chain couples TRBV5-6 to TRBJ1-5, with D perhaps TRBD1 (5 bases). V gave up 1 base and J gave up 3 bases, with 11 bases separating them. The CDR3 has 15 residues. Per the germline V gene, CDR1 is SGHDT and CDR2 is YYEEEE. The CDR3 nucleotides read TGTGCCAGCAGCTTGCATCAGGGTTTCAATCAGCCCCAGCATTTT. Its protein is CASSLHQGFNQPQHF.

The gene calls are TRBV5-1 and TRBJ1-1; the match to TRBD1 covers 12 bases. V dropped 6 bases and J dropped 3; count of bases not matched to a gene: 15. CDR1 is SGHRS, CDR2 YFSETQ, per germline. This CDR3 region has 18 residues. CDR3 nucleotides: TGCGCCAGCACTGACCGGGACAGGGGGCGAGGTCTGGACACTGAAGCTTTCTTT. Residues: CASTDRDRGRGLDTEAFF.